These 28 T cell receptor beta chains were all obtained from the same sample, sequenced in a study of T cell responses to AZD1222 COVID-19 vaccine. Sequenced by immunoSEQ multiplex PCR; TCRdb stores in-frame clones only, minus some. The data contain some 88,000 clones, 92% of them singletons. The specimen was peripheral blood, collected on day 0 of AZD1222 vaccination. The receptors were sampled from an adult in good health.

The chain has TRBV11-3 and TRBJ2-1, with TRBD1 as a possible D gene (5 bases). Germline V gene data show CDR1 as SGHNT and CDR2 as YENEEA. The CDR3 runs to 18 residues. With 0 bases removed from V and 7 bases from J, the gap between germline ends came to 22 bases. For the CDR3, the DNA is TGTGCCAGCAGCTTAGATCAGGGTGGTAGCTCCATTAGAAATGAGCAGTTCTTC. Its protein product is CASSLDQGGSSIRNEQFF.

This rearrangement joins TRBV5-1 to TRBJ2-3; TRBD2 matches at 11 bases. V gave up 3 bases and J gave up 1 base; unmatched junction bases: 10. CDR3 length: 18 amino acids. CDR1 is SGHRS and CDR2 is YFSETQ in the germline V gene. The CDR3 DNA follows: TGCGCCAGCAGCTCCCAAAGTCTACTAGCGGGGGGCACAGATACGCAGTATTTT. Amino acid sequence: CASSSQSLLAGGTDTQYF.

This sequence joins TRBV12-3 or TRBV12-4 and TRBJ2-1; D ambiguous. V lost 5 bases and J lost 14, with 16 bases in between. The CDR3 sequence is 12 residues long. The CDR3: CASSPTMLGEFF. CDR3 nucleotide sequence: TGTGCCAGCAGTCCTACGATGTTAGGCGAGTTCTTC.

The chain has TRBV11-2 and TRBJ1-4; D is ambiguous. The CDR3 runs 14 residues. CDR1 is SGHAT and CDR2 is FQNNGV in the germline V gene. V was trimmed by 4 bases and J by 8 bases, leaving 14 bases between them. DNA of the CDR3: TGTGCCAGCAGCTCCCGGGCCCTTAACGAAAAACTGTTTTTT. Its translation is CASSSRALNEKLFF.

J is TRBJ2-7 and V is TRBV29-1, with D uncertain. Trimming pared 2 bases from V and 3 bases from J, leaving 17 bases between. Germline V gives CDR1 SQVTM, CDR2 ANQGSEA. This CDR3 region has 15 residues. The CDR3 DNA is TGCAGCGTTGAAACCCGTTTGTCCGCCTTCTACGAGCAGTACTTC. Translating gives CSVETRLSAFYEQYF.

The chain is built from TRBV9 and TRBJ1-3; possibly TRBD1 for D (6 bases). Looked up from germline, CDR1 is SGDLS and CDR2 is YYNGEE. CDR3 length equals 17 residues. Trimming cost V 0 bases and J 3 bases, with 16 bases left between them. The CDR3 bases are TGTGCCAGCAGCGTAGCATCCGGGGGCAACCTTGGAAACACCATATATTTT. Amino acids: CASSVASGGNLGNTIYF.

J is TRBJ2-1 and V is TRBV4-2, with D possibly being TRBD1 (5 bases). The germline gives CDR1 LGHNA, CDR2 YNFKEQ. The CDR3 has 15 amino acids. Trimming took 3 bases from V and 6 from J, leaving 15 bases between them. CDR3 sequence (DNA): TGTGCCAGCAGCCAGACAGCGACTTCGCTCAATGAGCAGTTCTTC. Protein: CASSQTATSLNEQFF.

The rearrangement joins TRBV7-8 to TRBJ1-6; D is unresolved. Germline CDR1 and CDR2: SGHVS and FQNEAQ. The CDR3 loop spans 13 amino acids. V lost 5 bases and J lost 8, with 10 bases in between. CDR3 nucleotides: TGTGCCAGCAGCCCGTCCAAGGATTCACCCCTCCACTTT. Amino acid sequence: CASSPSKDSPLHF.

This CDR3 reads CSLLQGSDTQYF. CDR3 nucleotides: TGCAGCTTATTACAGGGTTCAGATACGCAGTATTTT. The rearrangement joins TRBV29-1 to TRBJ2-3; a weak D match, TRBD1 (6 bases). This CDR3 comprises 12 residues. V dropped 8 bases and J dropped 4 bases, with 13 bases sitting between them. Germline V gene sequence: CDR1 SQVTM, CDR2 ANQGSEA.

J is TRBJ1-2 and V is TRBV28; D gene ambiguous. The V end lost 2 bases, the J end lost 2 bases, and 9 bases lay between the germline ends. Germline V lookup: CDR1 MDHEN, CDR2 SYDVKM. This CDR3 comprises 14 residues. The CDR3 reads CASSLQAMNYGYTF. CDR3 in DNA: TGTGCCAGCAGTTTACAGGCGATGAACTATGGCTACACCTTC.

The chain links TRBV5-1 to TRBJ1-1; D might be TRBD1 (6 bases). V lost 3 bases and J 4 bases, leaving 13 bases between the germline ends. Germline V gives CDR1 SGHRS, CDR2 YFSETQ. This CDR3 contains 14 residues. CDR3 sequence: CASSSQGVGTEAFF. In DNA form, the CDR3 reads TGCGCCAGCAGCTCACAGGGTGTGGGCACTGAAGCTTTCTTT.

This clone showed up just once. The genes are TRBV7-6 and TRBJ1-6; 8 positions agree with TRBD1. CDR1 and CDR2 (germline): SGHVS, FNYEAQ. V lost 0 bases and J lost 10; bases outside the gene matches: 11. The CDR3 runs 17 residues. CDR3 loop: CASSLAPLGRGRSPLHF. The CDR3 nucleotides read TGTGCCAGCAGCTTAGCTCCCCTGGGCAGGGGGCGATCACCCCTCCACTTT.

This chain connects TRBV28 to TRBJ1-6; no definite D call. Germline V gene data show CDR1 as MDHEN and CDR2 as SYDVKM. The germline V and J ends were trimmed by 4 bases and 7 bases, with 5 bases remaining between them. CDR3 length equals 12 residues. CDR3 sequence (DNA): TGTGCCAGCAGTTCGGTAAATTCACCCCTCCACTTT. It translates to CASSSVNSPLHF. Using reference TRBV28 and TRBJ1-6 for the parts outside the CDR3, the full variable domain is DVKVTQSSRYLVKRTGEKVFLECVQDMDHENMFWYRQDPGLGLRLIYFSYDVKMKEKGDIPEGYSVSREKKERFSLILESASTNQTSMYLCASSSVNSPLHFGNGTRLTVT.

The chain joins TRBV30 to TRBJ2-3; possible D gene TRBD1, 5 bases. This CDR3 comprises 15 residues. CDR1 is GTSNPN and CDR2 is SVGIG in the germline V gene (reference sequence). V shed 0 bases and J shed 2 bases, with 12 bases lying between them. For the CDR3, the DNA is TGTGCCTGGAGTGTATCAGGGTACCCCACAGATACGCAGTATTTT. This gives the protein CAWSVSGYPTDTQYF.

The V and J genes are TRBV18 and TRBJ1-1, with a weak D call TRBD1 (5 bases). The CDR3 totals 16 residues. Per germline, CDR1 KGHSH and CDR2 LQKENI. V lost 2 bases, J lost 4 bases, and 17 bases lay in between. The DNA of the CDR3 is TGTGCCAGCTCACCAAGTGGGCAGGATGGGGGCACTGAAGCTTTCTTT. As protein: CASSPSGQDGGTEAFF.

This rearrangement joins TRBV3-1 (or the pseudogene TRBV3-2) to TRBJ2-5, with 11 bases identical to TRBD2. Germline V gene sequence: CDR1 LGHDT, CDR2 YNNKEL (reference sequence). The CDR3 contains 16 residues. V dropped 3 bases and J dropped 4; count of bases not matched to a gene: 7. The CDR3 reads CASSQGGLAGGETQYF. CDR3 nucleotide sequence: TGTGCCAGCAGCCAGGGGGGGCTAGCGGGAGGAGAGACCCAGTACTTC.

Only one count was recorded for this clone. V and J are TRBV19 and TRBJ2-7; the match to TRBD1 covers 8 bases. Germline loops: CDR1 LNHDA, CDR2 SQIVND (reference sequence). The CDR3 spans 14 residues. V was clipped by 4 bases and J by 6 bases; unmatched bases: 8. The CDR3 here is CASSKGQGTGEQYF. As DNA, the CDR3 is TGTGCCAGTAGTAAAGGACAGGGAACGGGCGAGCAGTACTTC.

This rearrangement joins TRBV27 to TRBJ2-2, with 9 bases fitting TRBD2. The junction had 6 bases not matched to a gene; V was cut back by 3 bases and J by 7 bases. The germline V gene encodes CDR1 MNHEY and CDR2 SMNVEV (reference sequence). The CDR3 consists of 15 residues. CDR3 sequence (DNA): TGTGCCAGCAGTTTGGCGGGACTAGCTCTCGGGGAGCTGTTTTTT. It translates to CASSLAGLALGELFF.

The rearrangement links TRBV29-1 to TRBJ2-1; TRBD2 aligns across 11 bases. The CDR3 length is 16 residues. The V gene's germline CDR1 is SQVTM and CDR2 ANQGSEA. The V and J ends lost 7 bases and 0 bases, in that order; junction bases with no gene match: 8. The DNA for the CDR3 is TGCAGCGCCGACAGTAGCGGGAGGGCCTCCTACAATGAGCAGTTCTTC. It translates to CSADSSGRASYNEQFF.

The chain is built from TRBV7-9 and TRBJ2-3; 8 nucleotides match TRBD1. The CDR3 length is 15 residues. Trimming cost V 5 bases and J 5 bases; bases outside gene matches: 9. Germline loops: CDR1 SEHNR, CDR2 FQNEAQ (reference sequence). CDR3 sequence: CASSRHRDRKDTQYF. DNA of the CDR3: TGTGCCAGCAGCCGACACCGGGACAGGAAAGATACGCAGTATTTT.

The CDR3 coding sequence is TGTGCCAGCAGTTACGCCCGCTCCTACGAGCAGTACTTC. This translates into CASSYARSYEQYF. This chain connects TRBV6-5 to TRBJ2-7; no clear D gene. Germline assignment: CDR1 MNHEY and CDR2 SVGAGI. The V gene lost 2 bases and the J gene lost 0 bases, with 5 bases spanning the gap. The length of the CDR3 is 13 residues.

CDR3 loop: CASSLGEGLTEAFF. As DNA, the CDR3 is TGCGCCAGCAGCTTGGGTGAAGGGCTCACTGAAGCTTTCTTT. This rearrangement joins TRBV5-1 to TRBJ1-1; the D is unclear. Deletions cut 0 bases from V and 4 bases from J, with 10 bases between. This CDR3 is 14 amino acids long. From germline, CDR1 is SGHRS and CDR2 YFSETQ.

The CDR3 spells CASSLATLGNGYTF. In DNA form, the CDR3 reads TGTGCCAGCAGCTTAGCGACCTTGGGGAATGGCTACACCTTC. J is TRBJ1-2 and V is TRBV7-9; D is uncertain. The CDR3 extends over 14 amino acids. V lost 0 bases to trimming and J lost 6 bases, with 11 bases between them. Per germline, CDR1 SEHNR and CDR2 FQNEAQ (reference sequence).

The rearrangement uses TRBV4-2 and TRBJ1-1; possibly TRBD1 for D (6 bases). Trimming removed 0 bases from V and 1 base from J, with 12 bases in between. Germline V lookup: CDR1 LGHNA, CDR2 YNFKEQ. This CDR3 spans 16 amino acids. CDR3 in DNA: TGTGCCAGCAGCCAAGAAAGGAGGGGGGGGAACACTGAAGCTTTCTTT. Translation gives CASSQERRGGNTEAFF.

The chain uses TRBV19 and TRBJ1-5, with TRBD1 matching 11 bases. After removal of 5 bases from V and 5 bases from J, the junction contained 8 bases not matched to a gene. CDR1 and CDR2 (germline): LNHDA, SQIVND (reference sequence). This CDR3 is 16 amino acids long. CDR3 protein: CASSGPGQGADQPQHF. In DNA, the CDR3 is TGTGCCAGTAGTGGGCCAGGACAGGGGGCGGATCAGCCCCAGCATTTT.

J is TRBJ2-2 and V is TRBV28; the D gene is possibly TRBD1 (6 bases). The germline CDR1 and CDR2 sequences are MDHEN and SYDVKM. The V gene lost 4 bases and the J gene lost 4 bases, with 7 bases spanning the gap. The CDR3 totals 13 residues. CDR3 in amino acids: CASSSDSTGELFF. The CDR3 DNA reads as TGTGCCAGCAGTTCGGACAGCACCGGGGAGCTGTTTTTT.

The V call is TRBV24-1, the J call TRBJ2-2, with 9 bases aligning to TRBD2. The CDR3 consists of 18 residues. V shed 4 bases, J shed 6 bases, and the junction held 14 bases outside the gene matches. Germline CDR1 and CDR2: KGHDR and SFDVKD. The CDR3 reads CATSDQDLAGEDAGELFF. Written as DNA, the CDR3 is TGTGCCACCAGTGACCAAGACTTAGCGGGAGAGGATGCCGGGGAGCTGTTTTTT.

The chain combines TRBV5-1 with TRBJ1-1, with 7 bases identical to TRBD1. The CDR3 spans 15 residues. The germline gives CDR1 SGHRS, CDR2 YFSETQ. V shed 4 bases, J shed 2 bases, and the junction held 8 bases outside the gene matches. CDR3 sequence: CASSPTGTANTEAFF. CDR3 bases: TGCGCCAGCAGCCCCACCGGGACAGCAAACACTGAAGCTTTCTTT.